This T cell receptor (beta chain) was captured by sequencing in a study of blood T cell repertoires in COVID-19. Assay: immunoSEQ multiplex PCR; the TCRdb copy retains only in-frame clones and omits some. Seen here are about 190,000 clones, roughly 90% observed once, and the top ten hold about 6.8%. On this clone itself: An end of the junction does not agree with germline; a read error may underlie this.

CDR3 size: 15 residues. CDR1 is SEHNR and CDR2 is FQNEAQ in the germline V gene (reference sequence). This receptor was identified in a middle-aged woman who had recovered from COVID-19. Sequencing input: peripheral blood. This chain connects TRBV7-9 to TRBJ2-7; the match to TRBD2 covers 10 bases. The DNA of the CDR3 is TGTGCCAGCAGCATAGCGGGAGGTTCCTCCTACGAGCAGTACTTC. Translated, it gives CASSIAGGSSYEQYF.